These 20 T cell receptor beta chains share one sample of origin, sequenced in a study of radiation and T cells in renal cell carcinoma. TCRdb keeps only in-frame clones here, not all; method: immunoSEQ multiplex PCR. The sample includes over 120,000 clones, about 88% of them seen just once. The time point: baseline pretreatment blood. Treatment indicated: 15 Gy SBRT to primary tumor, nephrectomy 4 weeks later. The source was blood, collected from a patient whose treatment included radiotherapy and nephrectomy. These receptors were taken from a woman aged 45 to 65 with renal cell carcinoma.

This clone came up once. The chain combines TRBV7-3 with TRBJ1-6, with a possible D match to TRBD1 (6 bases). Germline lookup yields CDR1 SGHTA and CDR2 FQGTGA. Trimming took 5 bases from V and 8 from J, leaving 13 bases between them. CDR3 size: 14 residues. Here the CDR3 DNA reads TGTGCCAGCAGCAAACAGGGAAGGGATTCACCCCTCCACTTT. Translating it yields CASSKQGRDSPLHF.

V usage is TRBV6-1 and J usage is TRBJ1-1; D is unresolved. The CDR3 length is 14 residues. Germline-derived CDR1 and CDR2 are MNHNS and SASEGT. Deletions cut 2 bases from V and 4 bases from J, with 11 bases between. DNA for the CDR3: TGTGCCAGCAGTGAAACAAGGGCCCTCACTGAAGCTTTCTTT. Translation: CASSETRALTEAFF.

The CDR3 coding sequence is TGTGCCAGCAGTGAAGGGCCCAGGGGGACTGACACCTTC. The encoded protein is CASSEGPRGTDTF. The chain couples TRBV2 to TRBJ1-2; 7 nucleotides match TRBD1. V trimming: 1 base; J trimming: 12 bases; junction bases outside the gene matches: 8. The CDR3 spans 13 residues. Per germline, CDR1 SNHLY and CDR2 FYNNEI.

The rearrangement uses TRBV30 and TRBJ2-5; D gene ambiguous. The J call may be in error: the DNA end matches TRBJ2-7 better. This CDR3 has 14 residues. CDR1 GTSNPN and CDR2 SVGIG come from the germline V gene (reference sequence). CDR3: CAWDPGVGAYEQYF. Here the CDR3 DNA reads TGTGCCTGGGACCCCGGTGTCGGCGCCTACGAGCAGTACTTC.

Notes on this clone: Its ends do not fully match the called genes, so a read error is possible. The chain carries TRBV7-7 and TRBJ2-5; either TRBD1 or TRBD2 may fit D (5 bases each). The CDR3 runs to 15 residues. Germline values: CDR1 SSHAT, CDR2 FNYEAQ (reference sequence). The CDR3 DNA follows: TGTGCTAGCAGTCATACCGGGACCACCGGGGAGACCCAGTACTTC. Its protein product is CASSHTGTTGETQYF.

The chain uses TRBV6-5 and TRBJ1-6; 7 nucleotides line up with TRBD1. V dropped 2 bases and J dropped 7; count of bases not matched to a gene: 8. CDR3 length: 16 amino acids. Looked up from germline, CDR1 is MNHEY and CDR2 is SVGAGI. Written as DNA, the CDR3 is TGTGCCAGCAGTTACGGTTTTGACAGGGAGAATTCACCCCTCCACTTT. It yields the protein CASSYGFDRENSPLHF.

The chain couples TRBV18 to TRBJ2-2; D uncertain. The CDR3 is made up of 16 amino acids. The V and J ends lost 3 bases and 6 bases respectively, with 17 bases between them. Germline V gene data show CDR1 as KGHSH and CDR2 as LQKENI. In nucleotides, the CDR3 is TGTGCCAGCTCACCTCTTCCTCCTGATAGAGCCGGGGAGCTGTTTTTT. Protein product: CASSPLPPDRAGELFF.

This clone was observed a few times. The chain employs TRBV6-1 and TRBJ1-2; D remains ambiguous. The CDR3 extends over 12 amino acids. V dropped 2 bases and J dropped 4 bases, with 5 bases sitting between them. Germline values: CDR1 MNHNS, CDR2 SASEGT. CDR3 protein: CASSERLYGYTF. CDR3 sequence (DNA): TGTGCCAGCAGTGAACGGCTCTATGGCTACACCTTC.

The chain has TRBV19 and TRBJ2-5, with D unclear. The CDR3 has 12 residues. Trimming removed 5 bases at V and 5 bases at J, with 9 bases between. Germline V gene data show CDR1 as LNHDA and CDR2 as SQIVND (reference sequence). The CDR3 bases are TGTGCCAGTAGTTGGGGATTGGAGACCCAGTACTTC. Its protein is CASSWGLETQYF.

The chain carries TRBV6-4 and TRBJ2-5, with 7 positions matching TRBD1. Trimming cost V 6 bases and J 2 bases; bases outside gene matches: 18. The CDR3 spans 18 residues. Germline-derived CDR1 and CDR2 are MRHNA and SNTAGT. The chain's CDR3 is CASSSSNPDRVLQETQYF. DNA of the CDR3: TGTGCCAGCAGCAGCTCCAACCCAGACAGGGTATTGCAAGAGACCCAGTACTTC.

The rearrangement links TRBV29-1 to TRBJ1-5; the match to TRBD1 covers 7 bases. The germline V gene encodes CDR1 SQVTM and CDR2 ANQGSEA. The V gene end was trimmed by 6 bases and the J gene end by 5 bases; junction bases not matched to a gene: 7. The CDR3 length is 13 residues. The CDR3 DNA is TGCAGCGTGGGAACAGGGGACGATCAGCCCCAGCATTTT. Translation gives CSVGTGDDQPQHF. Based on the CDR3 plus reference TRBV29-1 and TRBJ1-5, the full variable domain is SAVISQKPSRDICQRGTSLTIQCQVDSQVTMMFWYRQQPGQSLTLIATANQGSEATYESGFVIDKFPISRPNLTFSTLTVSNMSPEDSSIYLCSVGTGDDQPQHFGDGTRLSIL.

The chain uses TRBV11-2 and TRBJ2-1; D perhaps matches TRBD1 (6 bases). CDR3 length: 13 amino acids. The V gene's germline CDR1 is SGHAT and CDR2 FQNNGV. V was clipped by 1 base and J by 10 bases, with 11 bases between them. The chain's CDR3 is CASSLGRDTEQFF. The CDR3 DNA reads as TGTGCCAGCAGCTTAGGAAGGGACACGGAGCAGTTCTTC.

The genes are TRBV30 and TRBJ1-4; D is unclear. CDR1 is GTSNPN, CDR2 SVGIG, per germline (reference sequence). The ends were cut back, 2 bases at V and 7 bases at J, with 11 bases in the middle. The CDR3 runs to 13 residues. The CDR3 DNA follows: TGTGCCTGGAGTCGGGAGTGGGCTGAAAAACTGTTTTTT. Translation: CAWSREWAEKLFF.

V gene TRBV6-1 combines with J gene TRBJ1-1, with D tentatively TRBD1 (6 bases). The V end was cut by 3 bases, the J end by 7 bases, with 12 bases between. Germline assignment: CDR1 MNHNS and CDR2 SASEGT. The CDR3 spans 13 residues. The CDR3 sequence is CASSDGQGYEAFF. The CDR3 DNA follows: TGTGCCAGCAGTGACGGGCAGGGGTATGAAGCTTTCTTT.

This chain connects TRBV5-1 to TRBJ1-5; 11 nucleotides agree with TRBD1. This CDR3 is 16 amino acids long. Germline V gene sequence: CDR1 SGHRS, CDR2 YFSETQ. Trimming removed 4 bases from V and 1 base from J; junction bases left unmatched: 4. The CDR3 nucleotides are TGCGCCAGCAGCGCGGGGACAGGGGGGAGCAATCAGCCCCAGCATTTT. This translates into CASSAGTGGSNQPQHF. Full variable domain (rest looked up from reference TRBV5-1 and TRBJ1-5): KAGVTQTPRYLIKTRGQQVTLSCSPISGHRSVSWYQQTPGQGLQFLFEYFSETQRNKGNFPGRFSGRQFSNSRSEMNVSTLELGDSALYLCASSAGTGGSNQPQHFGDGTRLSIL.

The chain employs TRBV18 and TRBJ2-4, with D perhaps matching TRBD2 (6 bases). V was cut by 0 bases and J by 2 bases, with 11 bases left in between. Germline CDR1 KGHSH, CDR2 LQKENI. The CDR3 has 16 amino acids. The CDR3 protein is CASSPPIGGTKNIQYF. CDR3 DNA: TGTGCCAGCTCACCACCGATCGGGGGAACCAAAAACATTCAGTACTTC.

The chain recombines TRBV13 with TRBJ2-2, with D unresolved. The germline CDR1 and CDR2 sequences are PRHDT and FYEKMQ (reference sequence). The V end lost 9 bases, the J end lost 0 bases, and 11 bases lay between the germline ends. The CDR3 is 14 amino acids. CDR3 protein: CASRTGANTGELFF. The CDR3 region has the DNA TGTGCCAGTCGGACGGGCGCGAACACCGGGGAGCTGTTTTTT.

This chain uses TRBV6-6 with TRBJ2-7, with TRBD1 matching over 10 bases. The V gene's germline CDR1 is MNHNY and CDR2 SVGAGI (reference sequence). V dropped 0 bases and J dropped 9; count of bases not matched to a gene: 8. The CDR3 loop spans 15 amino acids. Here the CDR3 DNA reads TGTGCCAGCAGTTACTCGGGACAGGGGAGGTTAGGGCAGTACTTC. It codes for CASSYSGQGRLGQYF.

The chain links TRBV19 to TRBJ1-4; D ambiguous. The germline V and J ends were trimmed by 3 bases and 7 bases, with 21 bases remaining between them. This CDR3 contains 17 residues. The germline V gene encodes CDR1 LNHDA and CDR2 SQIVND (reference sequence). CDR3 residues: CASSIATPMGSGEKLFF. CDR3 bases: TGTGCCAGTAGTATCGCGACTCCCATGGGTTCGGGTGAAAAACTGTTTTTT.

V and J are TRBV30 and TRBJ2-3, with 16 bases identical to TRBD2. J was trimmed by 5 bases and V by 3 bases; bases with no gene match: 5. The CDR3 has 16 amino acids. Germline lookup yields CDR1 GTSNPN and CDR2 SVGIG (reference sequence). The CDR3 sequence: CAWRAGTSGGEDTQYF. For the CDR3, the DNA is TGTGCCTGGAGAGCCGGGACTAGCGGGGGGGAAGATACGCAGTATTTT.